This T cell receptor beta chain was recorded in a study of blood T cell repertoires in COVID-19. Study-wide context: Collection of acute and convalescent COVID-19 samples took place in the United States, Italy and Spain.

Trimming took 0 bases from V and 7 from J; bases not matched to a gene: 6. The germline V gene has CDR1 MRHNA and CDR2 SNTAGT. This CDR3 spans 15 amino acids. In the authors' methods: Amplifying reference gene primers gave estimates of nucleated cell counts. Method: immunoSEQ multiplex PCR; TCRdb's copy keeps in-frame clones and lacks some. That table gives V, J and clone size, and the DNA gave D and trimming. The sample carries some 310,000 clones, nearly 90% recorded once. The rearrangement joins TRBV6-4 to TRBJ2-1; 7 bases are shared with TRBD2. The receptor comes from a woman in her thirties or forties with COVID-19, enrolled during active disease. The sample consisted of peripheral blood. The CDR3 sequence is CASSDSSGGGNEQFF. The CDR3 DNA follows: TGTGCCAGCAGTGACTCGTCTGGGGGGGGGAATGAGCAGTTCTTC.